The TCR beta chain described here comes from a study of Ad26.COV2.S vaccination and SARS-CoV-2 variants. Turning to the study itself: Each vaccinee took Ad26.COV2.S intramuscularly, once or twice 56 days apart.

The study, taken as a whole, reports: Analytic work on TCR breadth and depth might have understated the full extent of total T cell responses.

Trimming removed 0 bases at V and 7 bases at J, with 7 bases between. This CDR3 contains 13 residues. Germline CDR1 reads SGHDT; CDR2 reads YYEEEE. Regarding treatment: some 20 received Ad26.COV2.S at low or high dose, single or two shots; about 5 received placebo; per-sample allocation not given. Vaccine and placebo recipients were sampled on day 63 after the first injection. Wuhan-strain SARS-CoV-2 spike was expressed by the Ad26 vector that made up the vaccine. The data were produced by immunoSEQ multiplex PCR, yet TCRdb's version contains in-frame clones alone and is incomplete. The sample includes about 390,000 clones, 70% to 90% seen only once; the top ten take under 4%. As regards this clone: The antigen remains unidentified.

The source was peripheral blood, collected in a trial of Ad26.COV2.S vaccine versus placebo. The V and J genes are TRBV5-6 and TRBJ1-4; D is uncertain. This TCR was sampled from a person aged 18-65 years who received the Ad26.COV2.S COVID-19 vaccine or a placebo. The CDR3 DNA sequence: TGTGCCAGCAGCTTGGGGGTGGGTGAAAAACTGTTTTTT. Its protein product is CASSLGVGEKLFF.